A selection of T cell receptor beta chains follows, all from one sample in a study of human T cells and chemical hapten exposure. Each CDR3 protein gets one entry after TCRdb re-called the RACE reads with MiXCR. The sample lists roughly 30,000 distinct CDR3 sequences, around a tenth occurring once. Sequences were derived from whole blood, sampled in connection with sensitization to the hapten diphenylcyclopropenone (DPC). These receptors were obtained from a man in his thirties or forties with alopecia areata. Some clones in this sample may be carry-over from other donors' samples. Each CDR3 is given with its conserved first and last residue. The D gene is left open where the match is weak. A clone size is listed for some rows: how often the clone was seen (once, few, many), or a class if it is expanded.

J gene: TRBJ2-3; D gene: TRBD2; clone size: -; V gene: TRBV10-1; CDR3 DNA: TGCGCCAGCAGTGAGTTCACCGGGACTACCACAGATACGCAGTATTTT; CDR3 protein: CASSEFTGTTTDTQYF
J gene: TRBJ2-3; D gene: TRBD2; clone size: -; V gene: TRBV28; CDR3 DNA: TGTGCCAGCCTCGCTAGCGGGGGGCCCGGAGCAGATACGCAGTATTTT; CDR3 protein: CASLASGGPGADTQYF
J gene: TRBJ2-3; D gene: -; clone size: few; V gene: TRBV29-1; CDR3 DNA: TGCAGCGTTGCCTTGGGGGCTAGCACAGATACGCAGTATTTT; CDR3 protein: CSVALGASTDTQYF
J gene: TRBJ1-4; D gene: -; clone size: many; V gene: TRBV12-3/TRBV12-4; CDR3 DNA: TGTGCCAGCAGGCAGGGTGCAACTAATGAAAAACTGTTTTTT; CDR3 protein: CASRQGATNEKLFF
J gene: TRBJ2-1; D gene: -; clone size: -; V gene: TRBV29-1; CDR3 DNA: TGCAGCGTAGTCCCGTCGGGTGAGCAGTTCTTC; CDR3 protein: CSVVPSGEQFF
J gene: TRBJ1-5; D gene: -; clone size: medium-sized; V gene: TRBV24-1; CDR3 DNA: TGTGCCACCAGTGATCTATCGGAAGATAGCAATCAGCCCCAGCATTTT; CDR3 protein: CATSDLSEDSNQPQHF
J gene: TRBJ2-3; D gene: -; clone size: few; V gene: TRBV28; CDR3 DNA: TGTGCCAGCAGCCTACTAGAAGATACGCAGTATTTT; CDR3 protein: CASSLLEDTQYF
J gene: TRBJ1-1; D gene: -; clone size: few; V gene: TRBV30; CDR3 DNA: TGTGCCTTATGTCAGGGGCGAATGAACACTGAAGCTTTCTTT; CDR3 protein: CALCQGRMNTEAFF
J gene: TRBJ2-3; D gene: -; clone size: few; V gene: TRBV28; CDR3 DNA: TGTGCCAGCAGTCCCCCTGTCCCCATTTTGGGGGGAGGAGGGGATACGCAGTATTTT; CDR3 protein: CASSPPVPILGGGGDTQYF
J gene: TRBJ2-7; D gene: TRBD1; clone size: many; V gene: TRBV29-1; CDR3 DNA: TGCAGCGCCGTTCCGGGACAGAACCCCTACGAGCAGTACTTC; CDR3 protein: CSAVPGQNPYEQYF
J gene: TRBJ1-1; D gene: -; clone size: many; V gene: TRBV12-3/TRBV12-4; CDR3 DNA: TGTGCCAGCAGTTTTGGGGGCACTGAAGCTTTCTTT; CDR3 protein: CASSFGGTEAFF
J gene: TRBJ2-4; D gene: -; clone size: -; V gene: TRBV20-1; CDR3 DNA: TGCAGTGCTAGGGGGACAATACACAACATTCAGTACTTC; CDR3 protein: CSARGTIHNIQYF
J gene: TRBJ1-1; D gene: TRBD1; clone size: -; V gene: TRBV28; CDR3 DNA: TGTGCCAGCAGTTCTGACAGGGCTGCTGAAGCTTTCTTT; CDR3 protein: CASSSDRAAEAFF
J gene: TRBJ2-2; D gene: -; clone size: -; V gene: TRBV7-9; CDR3 DNA: TGTGCCAGCAGCCCAAAGCGTGGGGAGCTGTTTTTT; CDR3 protein: CASSPKRGELFF